Below, 6 T cell receptor beta chains from the same sample are listed, as sequenced in a study of blood T cell repertoires in COVID-19. Clones were sequenced by immunoSEQ multiplex PCR, and TCRdb holds only the in-frame ones, with some missing. The sample lists under 350,000 clones; 75% to 95% were seen once. Sequenced input: peripheral blood. These receptors were obtained from a woman aged 25 to 39 with COVID-19, enrolled during active disease.

The V call is TRBV5-1, the J call TRBJ1-1; D not certain. Germline CDR1 SGHRS, CDR2 YFSETQ. V was shortened by 2 bases and J by 11 bases, with 22 bases between the two germline ends. This CDR3 has 15 residues. The CDR3 bases are TGCGCCAGCAGCTTAACAGCCGGGGTCTCCGATGGGGCTTTCTTT. This sequence encodes CASSLTAGVSDGAFF.

This sequence joins TRBV29-1 and TRBJ2-3; 8 bases line up with TRBD1. This CDR3 is 13 amino acids long. J was trimmed by 0 bases and V by 7 bases; bases with no gene match: 3. Germline loops: CDR1 SQVTM, CDR2 ANQGSEA. For the CDR3, the DNA is TGCAGCGCGCACAGGGGGAGCACAGATACGCAGTATTTT. It is translated as CSAHRGSTDTQYF.

J is TRBJ2-2 and V is TRBV19, with 11 positions matching TRBD2. The V segment lost 6 bases and the J segment 6 bases; nucleotides outside the gene matches: 6. This CDR3 is built from 15 residues. Germline lookup yields CDR1 LNHDA and CDR2 SQIVND (reference sequence). The CDR3 coding sequence is TGTGCCAGTAGCGCACTAGCGGGAGATTCCGGGGAGCTGTTTTTT. Translated: CASSALAGDSGELFF.

The CDR3 is CASSLIGGSLNEQFF. CDR3 DNA: TGTGCCAGCAGCTTAATAGGCGGGAGTCTAAATGAGCAGTTCTTC. The chain combines TRBV7-2 with TRBJ2-1, with 7 bases fitting TRBD2. With V trimmed by 2 bases and J by 7 bases, 8 bases remained unmatched. Germline CDR1 SGHTA, CDR2 FQGNSA. This CDR3 contains 15 residues. Using reference TRBV7-2 and TRBJ2-1 for the parts outside the CDR3, the full variable domain is GAGVSQSPSNKVTEKGKDVELRCDPISGHTALYWYRQSLGQGLEFLIYFQGNSAPDKSGLPSDRFSAERTGGSVSTLTIQRTQQEDSAVYLCASSLIGGSLNEQFFGPGTRLTVL.

This chain joins TRBV5-1 and TRBJ1-4; D might be TRBD1 (5 bases). Germline assignment: CDR1 SGHRS and CDR2 YFSETQ. The CDR3 length is 17 residues. Trimming left V 1 base short and J 4 bases short, with 17 bases between. CDR3 DNA: TGCGCCAGCAGCTTGAAGGGCGCAGGGTTTGGTAATGAAAAACTGTTTTTT. Protein sequence: CASSLKGAGFGNEKLFF.

The rearrangement links TRBV28 to TRBJ2-7; the match to TRBD1 covers 7 bases. From germline, CDR1 is MDHEN and CDR2 SYDVKM. V lost 6 bases to trimming and J lost 4 bases; unmatched junction nucleotides: 6. CDR3 length: 13 residues. The CDR3 is CASSLQGYYEQYF. CDR3 nucleotide sequence: TGTGCCAGCAGCTTACAGGGGTATTACGAGCAGTACTTC.